The rows below give T cell receptor beta chains drawn from one sample of a study of blood T cells in healthy people across ages. TCRdb re-called the 5' RACE reads through MiXCR, storing one row per CDR3 protein. Among around 670,000 distinct CDR3 sequences listed, about 28% were seen once. The source material was blood. These receptors were collected from a woman older than 75 in good health. CDR3s include the opening cysteine and the closing phenylalanine or tryptophan. D genes are given only for firm matches. Size tells how often a clone was seen (once, few, many) or the class of an expanded clone, and some rows leave it out.

D gene,J gene,clone size,V gene,CDR3 protein,CDR3 DNA
-,TRBJ1-5,few,TRBV21-1,CASSTGQVKGQPQHF,TGTGCCAGCAGCACCGGGCAGGTGAAGGGACAGCCCCAGCATTTT
-,TRBJ1-1,few,TRBV2,CASSEAGWTEAFF,TGTGCCAGCAGTGAGGCAGGGTGGACTGAAGCTTTCTTT
TRBD2,TRBJ2-3,many,TRBV7-3,CASSSGLAGVSDTQYF,TGTGCCAGCAGCTCAGGGCTAGCGGGGGTTTCAGATACGCAGTATTTT
-,TRBJ1-1,-,TRBV3-1,CASSQEGRPEAFF,TGTGCCAGCAGCCAAGAGGGTCGGCCTGAAGCTTTCTTT
-,TRBJ2-1,-,TRBV20-1,CSARDRVGRENEQFF,TGCAGTGCTAGAGATCGGGTAGGCAGGGAGAATGAGCAGTTCTTC
-,TRBJ2-1,many,TRBV28,CASILGGGPYNEQFF,TGTGCCAGCATATTGGGGGGGGGCCCCTACAATGAGCAGTTCTTC
-,TRBJ2-3,once,TRBV20-1,CSTRIQWGYTDTQYF,TGCAGTACTAGAATACAGTGGGGGTACACAGACACGCAGTATTTT
-,TRBJ2-7,-,TRBV5-1,CASSLGLSNNEQYF,TGCGCCAGCAGCCTTGGACTATCAAACAATGAGCAGTACTTC
TRBD1,TRBJ2-5,many,TRBV5-4,CASSTRDRGGETQYF,TGTGCCAGCAGCACCCGGGACAGGGGAGGGGAGACCCAGTACTTC
-,TRBJ1-4,few,TRBV9,CASSVDGGTDEKLFF,TGTGCCAGCAGCGTAGATGGGGGCACCGATGAAAAACTGTTTTTT
-,TRBJ1-2,-,TRBV30,CAWSVGGPGGYTF,TGTGCCTGGAGTGTTGGGGGCCCGGGGGGCTACACCTTC
TRBD2,TRBJ2-1,-,TRBV7-3,CASSLDGGEYNEQFF,TGTGCCAGCAGCTTAGACGGGGGGGAATACAATGAGCAGTTCTTC
-,TRBJ1-5,many,TRBV20-1,CSASRGRGQPQHF,TGCAGTGCTAGTCGAGGGCGGGGTCAGCCCCAGCATTTT
TRBD1,TRBJ2-3,many,TRBV28,CASRQGAAGFTDTQYF,TGTGCCAGCAGACAGGGGGCGGCGGGGTTCACAGATACGCAGTATTTT
-,TRBJ2-7,many,TRBV7-2,CASSFYPPAQGGAYEQYF,TGTGCCAGCAGCTTCTATCCGCCGGCCCAGGGTGGGGCCTACGAGCAGTACTTC
TRBD1,TRBJ1-2,many,TRBV4-1,CASSQAPGQPNYGYTF,TGCGCCAGCAGCCAGGCTCCGGGACAGCCTAACTATGGCTACACCTTC
TRBD1,TRBJ2-7,few,TRBV10-3,CAISGGTGGRYNEQYF,TGTGCCATCAGTGGGGGAACAGGGGGGAGGTACAATGAGCAGTACTTC
-,TRBJ1-4,many,TRBV7-2,CASSLGSEPFNEKLFF,TGTGCCAGCAGCTTAGGGTCCGAACCGTTTAATGAAAAACTGTTTTTT
TRBD1,TRBJ2-3,few,TRBV28,CASSLYGQGADTQYF,TGTGCCAGCAGTTTATATGGACAGGGGGCAGATACGCAGTATTTT
TRBD1,TRBJ1-1,few,TRBV20-1,CSANSTGPMNTEAFF,TGCAGTGCCAACTCGACAGGGCCCATGAACACTGAAGCTTTCTTT
-,TRBJ2-1,-,TRBV5-1,CASSLDMGTNEQFF,TGCGCCAGCAGCTTGGATATGGGAACCAATGAGCAGTTCTTC
TRBD2,TRBJ2-1,few,TRBV6-1,CASRSSRGGSYNEQFF,TGTGCCAGCAGGTCATCGCGGGGGGGCTCCTACAATGAGCAGTTCTTC
-,TRBJ2-7,-,TRBV6-2/TRBV6-3,CASSFHLALGYYF,TGTGCCAGCAGTTTCCACCTGGCCCTAGGGTACTACTTC
TRBD1,TRBJ2-1,many,TRBV5-1,CASSPDRANEQFF,TGCGCCAGCAGCCCGGACAGGGCTAATGAGCAGTTCTTC
TRBD1,TRBJ2-6,many,TRBV7-3,CASRWDSSSGANVLTF,TGTGCCAGCAGGTGGGACAGCAGCTCTGGGGCCAACGTCCTGACTTTC
-,TRBJ1-1,-,TRBV5-5,CASSYERRGFSNTEAFF,TGTGCCAGCAGCTACGAGAGACGGGGGTTTTCGAACACTGAAGCTTTCTTT
-,TRBJ1-2,many,TRBV30,CAWSQTDGGYGYTF,TGTGCCTGGAGTCAAACCGACGGAGGCTATGGCTACACCTTC
-,TRBJ2-7,many,TRBV28,CASSQTGFSYEQYF,TGTGCCAGCAGTCAGACAGGCTTCTCCTACGAGCAGTACTTC
-,TRBJ2-1,many,TRBV7-8,CASEMAGTGVRNEQFF,TGTGCCAGCGAGATGGCCGGGACGGGCGTGCGGAATGAGCAGTTCTTC
-,TRBJ2-7,many,TRBV7-8,CASSLGGTRYEQYF,TGTGCCAGCAGCTTAGGGGGGACTCGCTACGAGCAGTACTTC
-,TRBJ1-5,many,TRBV6-6,CASSSKGFNQPQHF,TGTGCCAGCAGCTCCAAGGGGTTCAATCAGCCCCAGCATTTT
TRBD1,TRBJ2-7,many,TRBV5-1,CASSEGDRVYEQYF,TGCGCCAGCAGCGAGGGGGACAGGGTGTACGAGCAGTACTTC
TRBD2,TRBJ2-7,-,TRBV27,CASSSGGRNEQYF,TGTGCCAGCTCTAGCGGGGGTAGGAATGAGCAGTACTTC
-,TRBJ2-1,many,TRBV5-1,CASSLGTVSYNEQFF,TGCGCCAGCAGCTTGGGTACGGTTTCCTACAATGAGCAGTTCTTC
-,TRBJ1-5,-,TRBV28,CASRSTGFNQPQHF,TGTGCCAGCAGGTCGACGGGATTCAATCAGCCCCAGCATTTT
TRBD2,TRBJ2-3,-,TRBV28,CASSFFGGDGSTDTRYF,TGTGCCAGCAGTTTTTTTGGGGGGGATGGTAGCACAGATACGCGGTATTTT
-,TRBJ2-7,many,TRBV20-1,CSAKRGAGEQYF,TGCAGTGCCAAGAGGGGGGCGGGCGAGCAGTACTTC
-,TRBJ1-1,-,TRBV18,CASSQSGVTEAFF,TGTGCCAGCTCCCAGTCAGGGGTGACTGAAGCTTTCTTT
-,TRBJ2-7,-,TRBV7-2,CASSLRMGVEQYF,TGTGCCAGCAGCTTGAGGATGGGGGTCGAGCAGTACTTC
-,TRBJ2-5,-,TRBV7-9,CASSQDRSRSETQYF,TGTGCCAGCAGCCAAGACCGCAGCCGGTCGGAGACCCAGTACTTC
-,TRBJ1-2,few,TRBV20-1,CSARNRDYGYTF,TGCAGTGCACGTAACCGGGACTATGGCTACACCTTC
TRBD2,TRBJ2-3,many,TRBV10-3,CAISDGSSGGARDTQYF,TGTGCCATCAGTGATGGTTCTAGCGGGGGGGCTAGAGATACGCAGTATTTT
-,TRBJ1-1,-,TRBV5-4,CASSPRSFTEAFF,TGTGCCAGCAGCCCTCGGTCGTTCACTGAAGCTTTCTTT
-,TRBJ1-2,many,TRBV15,CATSRDLTGTGGPYTF,TGTGCCACCAGCAGAGATCTTACCGGGACCGGAGGACCGTACACCTTC
-,TRBJ1-2,many,TRBV7-2,CASSPGIEVAGYGYTF,TGTGCCAGCAGCCCAGGGATCGAGGTGGCCGGCTATGGCTACACCTTC
-,TRBJ1-1,many,TRBV20-1,CSALTLGYTEAFF,TGCAGTGCCCTTACTCTCGGATACACTGAAGCTTTCTTT
-,TRBJ2-7,many,TRBV5-1,CASSLGPGPEDEQYF,TGCGCCAGCAGCTTGGGTCCAGGGCCCGAGGACGAGCAGTACTTC